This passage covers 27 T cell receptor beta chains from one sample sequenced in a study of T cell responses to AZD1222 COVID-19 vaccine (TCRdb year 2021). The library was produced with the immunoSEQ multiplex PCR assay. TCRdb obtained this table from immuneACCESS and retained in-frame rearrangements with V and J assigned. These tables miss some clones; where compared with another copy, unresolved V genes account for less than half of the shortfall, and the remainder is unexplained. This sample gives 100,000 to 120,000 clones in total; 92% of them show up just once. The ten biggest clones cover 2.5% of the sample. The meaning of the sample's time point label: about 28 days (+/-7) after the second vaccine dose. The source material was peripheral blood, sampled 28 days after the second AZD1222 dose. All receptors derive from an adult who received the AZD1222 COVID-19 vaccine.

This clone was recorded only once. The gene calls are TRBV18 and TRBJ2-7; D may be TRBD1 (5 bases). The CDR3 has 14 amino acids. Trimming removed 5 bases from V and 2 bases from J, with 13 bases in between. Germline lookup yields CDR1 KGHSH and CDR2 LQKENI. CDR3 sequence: CASSGAGKTYEQYF. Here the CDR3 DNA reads TGTGCCAGCTCAGGGGCAGGGAAAACCTACGAGCAGTACTTC.

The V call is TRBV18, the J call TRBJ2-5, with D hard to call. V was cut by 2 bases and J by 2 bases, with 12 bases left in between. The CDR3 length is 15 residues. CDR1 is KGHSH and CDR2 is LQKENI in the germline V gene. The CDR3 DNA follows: TGTGCCAGCTCACCAAACGCCGACCCACAAGAGACCCAGTACTTC. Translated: CASSPNADPQETQYF.

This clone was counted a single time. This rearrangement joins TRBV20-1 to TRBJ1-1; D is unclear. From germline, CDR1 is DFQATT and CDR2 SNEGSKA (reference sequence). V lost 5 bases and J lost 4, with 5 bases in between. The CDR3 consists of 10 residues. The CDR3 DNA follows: TGCAGTGCTCCGGCCACTGAAGCTTTCTTT. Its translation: CSAPATEAFF.

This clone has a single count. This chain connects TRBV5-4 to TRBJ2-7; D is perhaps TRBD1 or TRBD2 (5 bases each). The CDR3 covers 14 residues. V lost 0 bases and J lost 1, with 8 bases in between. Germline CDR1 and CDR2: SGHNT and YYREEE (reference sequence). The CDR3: CASSLEWGSYEQYF. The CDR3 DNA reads TGTGCCAGCAGCTTGGAGTGGGGGTCCTACGAGCAGTACTTC.

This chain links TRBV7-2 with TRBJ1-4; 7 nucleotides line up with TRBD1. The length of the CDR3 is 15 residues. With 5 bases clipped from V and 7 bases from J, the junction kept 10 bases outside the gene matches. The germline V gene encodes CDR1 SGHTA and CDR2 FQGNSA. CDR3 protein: CASSPSGTVTEKLFF. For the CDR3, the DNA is TGTGCCAGCAGCCCGTCCGGGACAGTGACTGAAAAACTGTTTTTT.

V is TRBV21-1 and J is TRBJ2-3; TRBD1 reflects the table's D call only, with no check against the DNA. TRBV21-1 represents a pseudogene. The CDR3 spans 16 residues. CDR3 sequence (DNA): TGTGCCAGCAGCAAAGAGGGTAGGCGGGCAGGGGACACGCAGTATTTT. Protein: CASSKEGRRAGDTQYF.

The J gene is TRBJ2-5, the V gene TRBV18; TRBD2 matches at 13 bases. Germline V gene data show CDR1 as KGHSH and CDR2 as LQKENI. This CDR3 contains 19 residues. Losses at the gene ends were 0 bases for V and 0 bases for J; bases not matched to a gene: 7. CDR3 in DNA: TGTGCCAGCTCACCACCGGGGGGGACTAGCGGGATTTACCAAGAGACCCAGTACTTC. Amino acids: CASSPPGGTSGIYQETQYF.

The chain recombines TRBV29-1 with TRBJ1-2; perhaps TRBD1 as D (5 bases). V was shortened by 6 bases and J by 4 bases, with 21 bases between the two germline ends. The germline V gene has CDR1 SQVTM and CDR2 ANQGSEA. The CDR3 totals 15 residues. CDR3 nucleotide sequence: TGCAGCGTCTCTACCGGGACTAGGCCGATCTATGGCTACACCTTC. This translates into CSVSTGTRPIYGYTF.

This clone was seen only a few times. The DNA for the CDR3 is TGTGCCAGCAGTGTGTTGGACAGGGTCTCTGGCTACACCTTC. Protein sequence: CASSVLDRVSGYTF. This chain connects TRBV2 to TRBJ1-2; 8 nucleotides match TRBD1. Germline loops: CDR1 SNHLY, CDR2 FYNNEI. The V gene end was trimmed by 4 bases and the J gene end by 7 bases; junction bases not matched to a gene: 8. The CDR3 sequence is 14 residues long.

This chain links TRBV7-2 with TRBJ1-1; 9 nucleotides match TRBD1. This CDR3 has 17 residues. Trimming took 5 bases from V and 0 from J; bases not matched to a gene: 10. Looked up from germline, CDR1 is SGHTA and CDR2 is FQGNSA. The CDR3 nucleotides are TGTGCCAGCAGCCCACCGTCGAGGACAGGGGTGAACACTGAAGCTTTCTTT. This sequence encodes CASSPPSRTGVNTEAFF.

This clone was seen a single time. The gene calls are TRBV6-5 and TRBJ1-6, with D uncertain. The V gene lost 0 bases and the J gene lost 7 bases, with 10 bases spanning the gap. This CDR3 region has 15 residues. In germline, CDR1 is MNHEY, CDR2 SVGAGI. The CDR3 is CASSYSIAGNSPLHF. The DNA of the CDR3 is TGTGCCAGCAGTTACTCGATAGCTGGCAATTCACCCCTCCACTTT.

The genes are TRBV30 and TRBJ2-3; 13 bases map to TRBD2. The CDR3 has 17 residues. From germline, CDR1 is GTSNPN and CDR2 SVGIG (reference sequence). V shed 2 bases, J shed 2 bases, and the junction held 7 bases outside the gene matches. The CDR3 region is CAWSPRTSGGNTDTQYF. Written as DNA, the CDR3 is TGTGCCTGGAGTCCCCGGACTAGCGGGGGAAACACAGATACGCAGTATTTT.

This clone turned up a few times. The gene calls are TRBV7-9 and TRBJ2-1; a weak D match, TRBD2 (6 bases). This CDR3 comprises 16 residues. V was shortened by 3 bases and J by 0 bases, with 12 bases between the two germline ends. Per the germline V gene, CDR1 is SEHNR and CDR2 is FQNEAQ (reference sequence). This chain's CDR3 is CASSFGGARSYNEQFF. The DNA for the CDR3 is TGTGCCAGCAGCTTTGGCGGGGCACGCTCCTACAATGAGCAGTTCTTC.

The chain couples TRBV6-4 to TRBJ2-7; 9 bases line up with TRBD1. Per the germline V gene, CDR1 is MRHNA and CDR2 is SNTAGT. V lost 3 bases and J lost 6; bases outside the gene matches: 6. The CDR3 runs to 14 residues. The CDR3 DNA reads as TGTGCCAGCAGTGATGGGACAGGGACCAGCGAGCAGTACTTC. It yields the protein CASSDGTGTSEQYF.

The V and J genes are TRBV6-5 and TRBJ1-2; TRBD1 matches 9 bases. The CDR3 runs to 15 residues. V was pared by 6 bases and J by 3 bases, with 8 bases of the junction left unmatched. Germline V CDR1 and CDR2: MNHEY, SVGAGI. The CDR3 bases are TGTGCCAGCAGAGTGACAGGGGGGGCCTACTATGGCTACACCTTC. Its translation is CASRVTGGAYYGYTF.

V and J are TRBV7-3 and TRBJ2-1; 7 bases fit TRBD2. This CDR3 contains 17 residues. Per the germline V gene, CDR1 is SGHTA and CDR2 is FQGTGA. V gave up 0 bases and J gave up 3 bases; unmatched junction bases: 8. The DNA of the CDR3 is TGTGCCAGCAGCTTAACTGCCCCGGGGGAGGGCTACAATGAGCAGTTCTTC. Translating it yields CASSLTAPGEGYNEQFF. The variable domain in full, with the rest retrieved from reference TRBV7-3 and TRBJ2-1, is GAGVSQTPSNKVTEKGKYVELRCDPISGHTALYWYRQSLGQGPEFLIYFQGTGAADDSGLPNDRFFAVRPEGSVSTLKIQRTERGDSAVYLCASSLTAPGEGYNEQFFGPGTRLTVL.

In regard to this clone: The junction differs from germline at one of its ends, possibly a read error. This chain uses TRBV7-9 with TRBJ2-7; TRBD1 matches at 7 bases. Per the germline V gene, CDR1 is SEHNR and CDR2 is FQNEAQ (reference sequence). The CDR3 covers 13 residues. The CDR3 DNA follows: TGCGCTGAGGGGGCAGGAAACTCCTACGAGCAGTACTTC. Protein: CAEGAGNSYEQYF.

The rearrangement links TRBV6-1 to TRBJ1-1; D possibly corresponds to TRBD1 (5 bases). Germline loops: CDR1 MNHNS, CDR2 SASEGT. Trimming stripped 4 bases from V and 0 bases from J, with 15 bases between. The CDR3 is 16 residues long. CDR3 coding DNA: TGTGCCAGCAGTGCAGACAGAATCGGTATGAACACTGAAGCTTTCTTT. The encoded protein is CASSADRIGMNTEAFF.

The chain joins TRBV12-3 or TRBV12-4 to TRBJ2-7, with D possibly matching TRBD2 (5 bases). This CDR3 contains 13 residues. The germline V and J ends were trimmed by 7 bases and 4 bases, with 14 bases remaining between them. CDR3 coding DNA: TGTGCCAGCAACATGGACGGGGATTACGAGCAGTACTTC. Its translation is CASNMDGDYEQYF.

The CDR3 sequence: CASSQGRVSTEAFF. CDR3 bases: TGCGCCAGCAGCCAGGGCAGGGTGAGCACTGAAGCTTTCTTT. The chain combines TRBV4-3 with TRBJ1-1; D is possibly TRBD1 (5 bases). Germline CDR1 is LGHNA and CDR2 is YSLEER. V lost 3 bases and J lost 4, with 12 bases in between. The CDR3 totals 14 residues.

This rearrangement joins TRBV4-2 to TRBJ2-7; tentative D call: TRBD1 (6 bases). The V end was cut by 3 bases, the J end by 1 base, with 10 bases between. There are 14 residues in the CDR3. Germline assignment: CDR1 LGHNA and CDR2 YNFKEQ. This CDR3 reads CASSHVDRSYEQYF. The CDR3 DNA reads TGTGCCAGCAGCCATGTCGACAGGTCCTACGAGCAGTACTTC.

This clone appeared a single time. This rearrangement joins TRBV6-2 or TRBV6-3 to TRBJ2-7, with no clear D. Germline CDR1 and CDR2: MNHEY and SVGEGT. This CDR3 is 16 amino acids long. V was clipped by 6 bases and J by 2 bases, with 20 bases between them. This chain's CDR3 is CASSPSLGPRAYEQYF. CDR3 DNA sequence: TGTGCCAGCAGCCCTTCCCTAGGGCCAAGGGCCTACGAGCAGTACTTC.

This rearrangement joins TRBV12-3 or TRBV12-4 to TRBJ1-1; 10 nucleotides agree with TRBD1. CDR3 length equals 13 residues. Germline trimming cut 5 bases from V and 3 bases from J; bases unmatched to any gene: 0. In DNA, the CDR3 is TGTGCCAGCAGTGGGACAGGGGACACTGAAGCTTTCTTT. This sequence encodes CASSGTGDTEAFF.

CDR3 nucleotides: TGTGCCAGCTCACCCTCAGGCGGGGGGGCCCACGAGCAGTACTTC. Amino acid sequence: CASSPSGGGAHEQYF. V usage is TRBV18 and J usage is TRBJ2-7; 9 nucleotides align to TRBD2. J lost 5 bases, V lost 3 bases, and 8 bases had no gene match. The germline CDR1 and CDR2 sequences are KGHSH and LQKENI. CDR3 length: 15 amino acids.

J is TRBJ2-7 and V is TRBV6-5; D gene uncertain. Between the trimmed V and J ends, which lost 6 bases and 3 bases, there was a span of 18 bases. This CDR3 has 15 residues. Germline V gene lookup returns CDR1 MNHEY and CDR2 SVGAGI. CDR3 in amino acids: CASRTSAATDYEQYF. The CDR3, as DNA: TGTGCCAGCAGGACCAGCGCAGCTACGGACTACGAGCAGTACTTC.

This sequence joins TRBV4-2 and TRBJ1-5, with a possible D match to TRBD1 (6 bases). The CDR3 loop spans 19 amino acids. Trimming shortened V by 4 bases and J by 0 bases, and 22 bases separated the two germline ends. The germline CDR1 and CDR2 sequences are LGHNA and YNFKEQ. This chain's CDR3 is CASSPTTQGPEHSNQPQHF. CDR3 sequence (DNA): TGTGCCAGCAGCCCAACGACCCAGGGGCCAGAACATAGCAATCAGCCCCAGCATTTT.

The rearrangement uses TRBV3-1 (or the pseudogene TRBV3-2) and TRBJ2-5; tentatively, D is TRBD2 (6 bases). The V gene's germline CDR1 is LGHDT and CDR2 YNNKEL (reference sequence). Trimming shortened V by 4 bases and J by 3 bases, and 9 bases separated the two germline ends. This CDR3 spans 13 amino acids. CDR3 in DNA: TGTGCCAGCAGCCTACGCGGGGAAGAGACCCAGTACTTC. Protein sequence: CASSLRGEETQYF.